This passage covers 14 T cell receptor beta chains from one sample sequenced in a study of CD8 T cells in Susac syndrome. An input of about 0.45 to 1 ug of RNA was subjected to reverse transcription using random hexamers. TCRdb re-derived calls from the immunoSEQ multiplex PCR reads in MiXCR, one entry per CDR3 protein. The sample contains about 300,000 distinct CDR3 sequences, 85% of which appear only once. Sequenced: CD8+ T cells from PBMCs. These receptors were taken from a human donor with multiple sclerosis.

The chain has TRBV10-3 and TRBJ2-7, with TRBD2 matching over 12 bases. The CDR3 has 18 amino acids. Germline assignment: CDR1 ENHRY and CDR2 SYGVKD. Trimming cost V 2 bases and J 2 bases; bases outside gene matches: 10. The DNA of the CDR3 is TGTGCCATCAGTGAGCGGTCTGGGCTAGCGGGAGGGCCCTACGAGCAGTACTTC. This sequence encodes CAISERSGLAGGPYEQYF.

The chain links TRBV11-2 to TRBJ1-3, with D possibly being TRBD1 (5 bases). Trimming removed 5 bases at V and 4 bases at J, with 15 bases between. CDR1 and CDR2 (germline): SGHAT, FQNNGV. The CDR3 length is 15 residues. The DNA of the CDR3 is TGTGCCAGCAGCAATAGGGGTTGGGTCGGAAACACCATATATTTT. The encoded protein is CASSNRGWVGNTIYF. The full variable domain, completed using reference TRBV11-2 and TRBJ1-3, is EAGVAQSPRYKIIEKRQSVAFWCNPISGHATLYWYQQILGQGPKLLIQFQNNGVVDDSQLPKDRFSAERLKGVDSTLKIQPAKLEDSAVYLCASSNRGWVGNTIYFGEGSWLTVV.

This clonotype was detected a few times. This chain links TRBV20-1 with TRBJ2-7; 9 bases align to TRBD2. Germline V gives CDR1 DFQATT, CDR2 SNEGSKA (reference sequence). The CDR3 covers 17 residues. The J segment lost 0 bases and the V segment lost 6 bases, leaving 15 bases of the junction unmatched. The CDR3 region has the DNA TGCAGTGCCGAGGGGGGGCTAGCGGGATGGAGCTCCTACGAGCAGTACTTC. It encodes CSAEGGLAGWSSYEQYF.

The V call is TRBV30, the J call TRBJ1-1; 8 bases agree with TRBD1. V gave up 1 base and J gave up 7 bases; unmatched junction bases: 5. The CDR3 length is 13 residues. CDR1 is GTSNPN and CDR2 is SVGIG in the germline V gene (reference sequence). The CDR3 is CAWSGGQGVEAFF. The CDR3 DNA follows: TGTGCCTGGAGTGGCGGACAGGGAGTTGAAGCTTTCTTT.

This clonotype was recorded once. This chain links TRBV5-6 with TRBJ1-1; 9 bases map to TRBD1. V shed 2 bases and J 3 bases; nucleotides not matched to a gene: 5. The germline V gene has CDR1 SGHDT and CDR2 YYEEEE. This CDR3 has 15 amino acids. The CDR3 loop is CASSFSGTGYTEAFF. As DNA, the CDR3 is TGTGCCAGCAGCTTTTCCGGGACAGGGTACACTGAAGCTTTCTTT.

This clonotype was seen just once. The V gene is TRBV27, the J gene TRBJ1-2; possible D gene TRBD1, 5 bases. V was cut by 2 bases and J by 6 bases, with 16 bases left in between. Germline V gene sequence: CDR1 MNHEY, CDR2 SMNVEV (reference sequence). This CDR3 region has 15 residues. As DNA, the CDR3 is TGTGCCAGCAGTTTACAGGGACGGGGTCCCGATGGCTACACCTTC. Amino acids: CASSLQGRGPDGYTF.

The chain carries TRBV12-3 or TRBV12-4 and TRBJ1-1; D gene unclear. The V end was cut by 7 bases, the J end by 4 bases, with 4 bases between. The CDR3 is made up of 10 amino acids. The CDR3 loop reads CASNVTEAFF. The CDR3 DNA sequence: TGTGCCAGCAATGTCACTGAAGCTTTCTTT.

This clonotype has only a few counts. J is TRBJ2-7 and V is TRBV4-3; 7 bases are a match to TRBD1. CDR3 length: 15 residues. The V gene end was trimmed by 1 base and the J gene end by 2 bases; junction bases not matched to a gene: 5. The germline V gene encodes CDR1 LGHNA and CDR2 YSLEER. CDR3 protein: CASSQVWDSTYEQYF. In DNA form, the CDR3 reads TGCGCCAGCAGCCAAGTATGGGACAGCACCTACGAGCAGTACTTC.

The chain joins TRBV28 to TRBJ2-1; 7 nucleotides match TRBD2. CDR3 length: 15 residues. Trimming cost V 6 bases and J 7 bases; bases outside gene matches: 12. The germline V gene has CDR1 MDHEN and CDR2 SYDVKM. DNA of the CDR3: TGTGCCAGCAGACCTATAGCGGGCTCCTTTAATGAGCAGTTCTTC. Amino acids: CASRPIAGSFNEQFF.

The chain employs TRBV24-1 and TRBJ2-1, with TRBD2 matching 7 bases. Germline-derived CDR1 and CDR2 are KGHDR and SFDVKD. J lost 0 bases, V lost 5 bases, and 6 bases had no gene match. This CDR3 is 16 amino acids long. DNA of the CDR3: TGTGCCACCAGTGCAGAGGCTAGCGGCTCCTACAATGAGCAGTTCTTC. It codes for CATSAEASGSYNEQFF.

The table lists this clonotype with a few counts. The rearrangement uses TRBV27 and TRBJ1-2, with D tentatively TRBD1 (6 bases). The CDR3 has 13 residues. Germline V gives CDR1 MNHEY, CDR2 SMNVEV (reference sequence). Between the trimmed V and J ends, which lost 0 bases and 8 bases, there was a span of 10 bases. CDR3 protein: CASSLSTGYGYTF. DNA for the CDR3: TGTGCCAGCAGTTTATCTACAGGGTACGGCTACACCTTC.

The chain carries TRBV7-9 and TRBJ2-5; 7 nucleotides line up with TRBD1. V was pared by 6 bases and J by 4 bases, with 11 bases of the junction left unmatched. The CDR3 totals 15 residues. CDR1 and CDR2 (germline): SEHNR, FQNEAQ (reference sequence). The CDR3 region is CASSSPQGVGETQYF. The CDR3 nucleotides are TGTGCCAGCAGTTCCCCCCAGGGGGTCGGAGAGACCCAGTACTTC.

This clonotype was picked up a small number of times. The CDR3 DNA is TGCAGTGCTAGGCACCGACAGGGGGCAACAGATACGCAGTATTTT. It specifies CSARHRQGATDTQYF. The chain combines TRBV20-1 with TRBJ2-3, with 10 bases aligning to TRBD1. CDR1 is DFQATT, CDR2 SNEGSKA, per germline (reference sequence). The length of the CDR3 is 15 residues. The trim removed 3 bases at V and 3 bases at J, leaving 6 bases unmatched.

The gene calls are TRBV6-5 and TRBJ1-5, with D possibly TRBD1 on 6 matching bases. Germline V gives CDR1 MNHEY, CDR2 SVGAGI. The CDR3 sequence is 14 residues long. The V end was cut by 4 bases, the J end by 7 bases, with 14 bases between. The CDR3 bases are TGTGCCAGCAGTTGGGGGGCGTCGGCCCAGCCCCAGCATTTT. Amino acids: CASSWGASAQPQHF.